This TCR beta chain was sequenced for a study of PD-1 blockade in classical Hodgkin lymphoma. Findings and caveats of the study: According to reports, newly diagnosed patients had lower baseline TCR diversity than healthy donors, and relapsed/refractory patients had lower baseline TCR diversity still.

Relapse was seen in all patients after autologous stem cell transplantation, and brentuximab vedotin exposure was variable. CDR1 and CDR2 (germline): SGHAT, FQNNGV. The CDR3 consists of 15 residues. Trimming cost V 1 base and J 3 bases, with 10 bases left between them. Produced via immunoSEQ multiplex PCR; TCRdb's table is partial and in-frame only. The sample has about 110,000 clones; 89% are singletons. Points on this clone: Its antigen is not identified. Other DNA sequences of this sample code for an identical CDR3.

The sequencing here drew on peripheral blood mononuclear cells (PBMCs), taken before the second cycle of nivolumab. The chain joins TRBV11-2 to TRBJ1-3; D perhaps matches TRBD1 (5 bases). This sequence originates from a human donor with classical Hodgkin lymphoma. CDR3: CASSLVGGSGNTIYF. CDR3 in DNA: TGTGCCAGCAGCTTAGTCGGGGGGAGTGGAAACACCATATATTTT.